These T cell receptor beta chains were read from a single sample in a study of blood T cells in healthy people across ages. TCRdb re-called the 5' RACE reads with MiXCR, one entry per CDR3 protein. This table has 700,000 to 950,000 distinct CDR3 sequences, roughly 47% appearing once. Input material: blood. The origin of the receptors is a woman aged 55 to 70 in good health. The CDR3 runs from the conserved cysteine through the conserved F or W. The order of the fields is clone size, D gene, J gene, V gene, CDR3 protein, CDR3 DNA. The D gene is left open where the match is weak. Clone size is stated in some rows and not others, as once, few, many or a class when expanded.

>.|.|TRBJ2-7|TRBV20-1
CSASKGYEQYF
TGCAGTGCTTCAAAGGGCTACGAGCAGTACTTC
>.|TRBD2|TRBJ2-7|TRBV2
CASSDASGNTYEQYF
TGTGCCAGCAGTGACGCTAGCGGGAACACCTACGAGCAGTACTTC
>.|.|TRBJ1-1|TRBV20-1
CSARGQFWDTEAFF
TGCAGTGCTAGAGGGCAGTTTTGGGACACTGAAGCTTTCTTT
>.|TRBD1|TRBJ1-1|TRBV20-1
CSASQGADTEAFF
TGCAGTGCAAGTCAGGGGGCGGACACTGAAGCTTTCTTT
>few|TRBD1|TRBJ2-2|TRBV20-1
CSAYRGHNTGELFF
TGCAGTGCTTACAGGGGACACAACACCGGGGAGCTGTTTTTT
>.|.|TRBJ2-6|TRBV18
CASSPLGLGSGANVLTF
TGTGCCAGCTCACCACTGGGGTTGGGGTCCGGGGCCAACGTCCTGACTTTC
>.|TRBD2|TRBJ2-2|TRBV5-4
CASSLLTSGITGELFF
TGTGCCAGCAGCTTGCTGACTAGCGGAATCACCGGGGAGCTGTTTTTT
>.|.|TRBJ2-1|TRBV9
CASSSDLAGSYNEQFF
TGTGCCAGCAGCTCAGATCTAGCCGGTTCCTACAATGAGCAGTTCTTC
>.|.|TRBJ2-2|TRBV21-1
CASSKTGSGELFF
TGTGCCAGCAGCAAAACAGGGTCCGGGGAGCTGTTTTTT
>.|.|TRBJ2-7|TRBV7-9
CASSRSTAYEQYF
TGTGCCAGCAGCCGCAGTACAGCCTACGAGCAGTACTTC
>.|.|TRBJ2-7|TRBV20-1
CSAKEGGGSYEQYF
TGCAGTGCTAAGGAAGGGGGGGGTTCCTACGAGCAGTACTTC
>few|TRBD2|TRBJ2-7|TRBV20-1
CSAMGLAVSYEQYF
TGCAGTGCCATGGGGCTAGCGGTCTCCTACGAGCAGTACTTC
>.|.|TRBJ2-1|TRBV9
CASSVEGSTTYNEQFF
TGTGCCAGCAGCGTAGAAGGCAGTACTACCTACAATGAGCAGTTCTTC